The subject of this entry is one T cell receptor (beta chain). The antigen remains undetermined. Expressed TCRB transcripts were sequenced because the entire RNA isolate underwent reverse transcription. Clones were sequenced by immunoSEQ multiplex PCR, and TCRdb holds only the in-frame ones, with some missing. The table has 150,000 or so clones, 7.5% to 9.5% seen once; the top ten hold approximately 2.2%. CDR1 and CDR2 from the germline V gene are SGHTA and FQGNSA. The CDR3 is made up of 13 amino acids. J gave up 14 bases and V 5 bases, and 11 bases lay outside the gene matches. Every single donor gave one heparinised blood draw, and these averaged approximately 110 mL. The data originate from a study of beta chain features in type 1 diabetes. Whole-study findings and limits: A greater similarity of naive, central memory and Treg TCRB repertoires was seen among patients than among healthy donors.

Sequenced input: central memory CD4+ T cells from blood. The J gene is TRBJ2-1, the V gene TRBV7-2; 8 bases are a match to TRBD2. This TCR was recovered from a woman between 18 and 30 years old in good health. The CDR3 region has the DNA TGTGCCAGCAGCCCGATTAGCGGGGTCCTGAAGTTCTTC. Protein product: CASSPISGVLKFF.